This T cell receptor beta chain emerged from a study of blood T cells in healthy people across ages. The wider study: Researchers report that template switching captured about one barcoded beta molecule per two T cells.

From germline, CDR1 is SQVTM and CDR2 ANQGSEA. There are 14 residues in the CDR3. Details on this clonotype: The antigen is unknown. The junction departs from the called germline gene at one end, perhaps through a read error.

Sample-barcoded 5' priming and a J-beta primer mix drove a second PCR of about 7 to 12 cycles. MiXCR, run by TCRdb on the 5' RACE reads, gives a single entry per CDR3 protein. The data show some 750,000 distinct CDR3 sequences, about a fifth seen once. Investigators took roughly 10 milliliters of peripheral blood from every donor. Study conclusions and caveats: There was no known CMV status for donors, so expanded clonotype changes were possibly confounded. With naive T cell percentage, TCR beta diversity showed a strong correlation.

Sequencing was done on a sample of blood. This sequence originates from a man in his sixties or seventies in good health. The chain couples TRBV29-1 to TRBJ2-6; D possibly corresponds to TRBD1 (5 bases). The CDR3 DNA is TGCAGCGTTGAAGGGCAGTCTGGGGCCAACGTCCCGACTTTC. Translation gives CSVEGQSGANVPTF.